The rows below give T cell receptor beta chains drawn from one sample of a study of blood T cell repertoires in COVID-19. Sequencing used immunoSEQ multiplex PCR; TCRdb keeps in-frame clones, though not all of them. The sample yields hundreds of thousands of clones, about four fifths seen once. Source material: peripheral blood. These receptors all stem from a woman in her fifties or sixties with acute or convalescent COVID-19. The CDR3 runs from the conserved cysteine through the conserved F or W. A D gene is named only where the DNA matches it firmly. Some rows have no size entry. The others give once, few or many, or a class for an expanded clone.

abundance: NA
d_gene: NA
j_gene: TRBJ2-7
v_gene: TRBV10-2
len: 13
CDR3aa: CASSEDSAGEQYF
CDR3nt: TGCGCCAGCAGTGAGGATAGCGCTGGCGAGCAGTACTTC

abundance: NA
d_gene: TRBD2
j_gene: TRBJ2-3
v_gene: TRBV29-1
len: 14
CDR3aa: CSVEGSGRADTQYF
CDR3nt: TGCAGCGTTGAGGGTAGCGGGAGGGCCGATACGCAGTATTTT

abundance: NA
d_gene: TRBD2
j_gene: TRBJ2-2
v_gene: TRBV5-4
len: 17
CDR3aa: CASSTGGLAGAVGELFF
CDR3nt: TGTGCCAGCAGCACCGGGGGACTAGCGGGAGCAGTCGGGGAGCTGTTTTTT

abundance: NA
d_gene: NA
j_gene: TRBJ2-1
v_gene: TRBV19
len: 15
CDR3aa: CASSIGAGSYNEQFF
CDR3nt: TGTGCCAGTAGTATAGGGGCGGGGTCCTACAATGAGCAGTTCTTC

abundance: NA
d_gene: NA
j_gene: TRBJ2-1
v_gene: TRBV15
len: 16
CDR3aa: CATSRGRVGSKNEQFF
CDR3nt: TGTGCCACCAGCAGAGGGAGAGTAGGTTCGAAGAATGAGCAGTTCTTC

abundance: NA
d_gene: NA
j_gene: TRBJ1-6
v_gene: TRBV30
len: 15
CDR3aa: CAWSALAGRNSPLHF
CDR3nt: TGTGCCTGGAGTGCTTTGGCAGGGAGGAATTCACCCCTCCACTTT

abundance: NA
d_gene: NA
j_gene: TRBJ2-3
v_gene: TRBV7-2
len: 16
CDR3aa: CASSLLRDSSADTQYF
CDR3nt: TGTGCCAGCAGCTTATTAAGAGACAGTTCCGCAGATACGCAGTATTTT

abundance: NA
d_gene: TRBD1
j_gene: TRBJ1-2
v_gene: TRBV15
len: 13
CDR3aa: CATSSGTVYGYTF
CDR3nt: TGTGCCACCAGCAGCGGGACAGTCTATGGCTACACCTTC

abundance: NA
d_gene: TRBD2
j_gene: TRBJ2-5
v_gene: TRBV7-2
len: 17
CDR3aa: CASSPRRTSGLQETQYF
CDR3nt: TGTGCCAGCAGCCCCCGCCGTACTAGCGGATTACAAGAGACCCAGTACTTC

abundance: NA
d_gene: TRBD1
j_gene: TRBJ1-1
v_gene: TRBV6-5
len: 15
CDR3aa: CASSLNRGVNTEAFF
CDR3nt: TGTGCCAGCAGCTTGAACAGGGGAGTGAACACTGAAGCTTTCTTT

abundance: NA
d_gene: NA
j_gene: TRBJ2-5
v_gene: TRBV30
len: 13
CDR3aa: CAWSTGSKETQYF
CDR3nt: TGTGCCTGGAGTACGGGGTCTAAAGAGACCCAGTACTTC

abundance: NA
d_gene: TRBD2
j_gene: TRBJ2-3
v_gene: TRBV6-1
len: 16
CDR3aa: CASSEVLAGSTDTQYF
CDR3nt: TGTGCCAGCAGTGAAGTTCTAGCGGGAAGCACAGATACGCAGTATTTT

abundance: NA
d_gene: NA
j_gene: TRBJ1-1
v_gene: TRBV7-2
len: 13
CDR3aa: CASSLATYPEAFF
CDR3nt: TGTGCCAGCAGCTTAGCCACATATCCTGAAGCTTTCTTT

abundance: NA
d_gene: NA
j_gene: TRBJ1-2
v_gene: TRBV12-3/TRBV12-4
len: 13
CDR3aa: CASSLSVGRGYTF
CDR3nt: TGTGCCAGCAGTTTGTCGGTGGGGAGGGGCTACACCTTC

abundance: few
d_gene: NA
j_gene: TRBJ2-5
v_gene: TRBV6-5
len: 13
CDR3aa: CASSYSRWETQYF
CDR3nt: TGTGCCAGCAGTTACTCGCGTTGGGAGACCCAGTACTTC

abundance: NA
d_gene: TRBD1
j_gene: TRBJ1-5
v_gene: TRBV28
len: 16
CDR3aa: CASSLRGQVLYQPQHF
CDR3nt: TGTGCCAGCAGTTTAAGGGGACAGGTGCTCTATCAGCCCCAGCATTTT

abundance: NA
d_gene: NA
j_gene: TRBJ2-1
v_gene: TRBV11-3
len: 13
CDR3aa: CASSRTPDNEQFF
CDR3nt: TGTGCCAGCAGCCGGACTCCCGACAACGAGCAGTTCTTC

abundance: once
d_gene: TRBD2
j_gene: TRBJ2-3
v_gene: TRBV24-1
len: 15
CDR3aa: CATSEPGSGADTQYF
CDR3nt: TGTGCCACCAGTGAACCCGGGAGCGGGGCAGATACGCAGTATTTT

abundance: NA
d_gene: TRBD1
j_gene: TRBJ2-3
v_gene: TRBV24-1
len: 16
CDR3aa: CATSDRGTANTDTQYF
CDR3nt: TGTGCCACCAGTGACCGTGGGACAGCCAACACAGATACGCAGTATTTT

abundance: NA
d_gene: TRBD2
j_gene: TRBJ2-6
v_gene: TRBV19
len: 18
CDR3aa: CASSTGLATDSGANVLTF
CDR3nt: TGTGCCAGTAGTACGGGACTAGCGACTGACTCTGGGGCCAACGTCCTGACTTTC

abundance: NA
d_gene: NA
j_gene: TRBJ2-7
v_gene: TRBV27
len: 11
CDR3aa: CASSLSYEQYF
CDR3nt: TGTGCCAGCAGTCTCTCCTACGAGCAGTACTTC

abundance: NA
d_gene: NA
j_gene: TRBJ2-3
v_gene: TRBV5-1
len: 15
CDR3aa: CASSSMTAGTDTQYF
CDR3nt: TGCGCCAGCAGCTCAATGACAGCAGGCACAGATACGCAGTATTTT

abundance: NA
d_gene: TRBD1
j_gene: TRBJ2-2
v_gene: TRBV10-3
len: 17
CDR3aa: CAIRTGTELKNTGELFF
CDR3nt: TGTGCCATCCGGACAGGGACAGAACTCAAAAACACCGGGGAGCTGTTTTTT

abundance: NA
d_gene: NA
j_gene: TRBJ2-1
v_gene: TRBV3-1/TRBV3-2
len: 14
CDR3aa: CASSSPPGYNEQFF
CDR3nt: TGTGCCAGCAGCTCTCCCCCGGGCTACAATGAGCAGTTCTTC

abundance: NA
d_gene: NA
j_gene: TRBJ2-2
v_gene: TRBV11-3
len: 14
CDR3aa: CASSLDRWDGGLFF
CDR3nt: TGTGCCAGCAGCTTAGATCGGTGGGATGGAGGGCTGTTTTTT

abundance: NA
d_gene: NA
j_gene: TRBJ2-5
v_gene: TRBV19
len: 12
CDR3aa: CASRAGGETQYF
CDR3nt: TGTGCCAGTAGAGCTGGGGGGGAGACCCAGTACTTC

abundance: NA
d_gene: NA
j_gene: TRBJ2-7
v_gene: TRBV2
len: 15
CDR3aa: CASSEAPRTDYEQYF
CDR3nt: TGTGCCAGCAGTGAAGCTCCTCGGACAGATTACGAGCAGTACTTC

abundance: once
d_gene: NA
j_gene: TRBJ1-1
v_gene: TRBV6-1
len: 12
CDR3aa: CASSELGAEAFF
CDR3nt: TGTGCCAGCAGTGAGCTCGGGGCTGAAGCTTTCTTT

abundance: NA
d_gene: NA
j_gene: TRBJ1-6
v_gene: TRBV4-2
len: 14
CDR3aa: CASNQNRGGTPLHF
CDR3nt: TGTGCCAGCAACCAAAACCGGGGGGGGACACCCCTCCACTTT

abundance: NA
d_gene: NA
j_gene: TRBJ2-2
v_gene: TRBV30
len: 15
CDR3aa: CAWSVRDLYTGELFF
CDR3nt: TGTGCCTGGAGTGTACGGGACTTATACACCGGGGAGCTGTTTTTT

abundance: NA
d_gene: TRBD2
j_gene: TRBJ2-3
v_gene: TRBV14
len: 18
CDR3aa: CASSLRTSYLTSTDTQYF
CDR3nt: TGTGCCAGCAGCCTCCGGACTAGTTACCTCACTAGCACAGATACGCAGTATTTT

abundance: NA
d_gene: NA
j_gene: TRBJ1-5
v_gene: TRBV30
len: 12
CDR3aa: CAWSVRGQPQHF
CDR3nt: TGTGCCTGGAGTGTAAGGGGCCAGCCCCAGCATTTT

abundance: NA
d_gene: NA
j_gene: TRBJ2-7
v_gene: TRBV19
len: 14
CDR3aa: CASSIGLSSYEQYF
CDR3nt: TGTGCCAGTAGTATAGGGCTCTCCTCCTACGAGCAGTACTTC

abundance: few
d_gene: TRBD2
j_gene: TRBJ2-1
v_gene: TRBV24-1
len: 16
CDR3aa: CATSDKRTSSYNEQFF
CDR3nt: TGTGCCACCAGTGATAAACGGACTAGCAGCTACAATGAGCAGTTCTTC

abundance: once
d_gene: NA
j_gene: TRBJ2-7
v_gene: TRBV29-1
len: 14
CDR3aa: CSVNGVATPDEQYF
CDR3nt: TGCAGCGTTAACGGGGTGGCAACCCCTGACGAGCAGTACTTC

abundance: NA
d_gene: TRBD2
j_gene: TRBJ2-1
v_gene: TRBV19
len: 17
CDR3aa: CASSTPGTSGPGYEQFF
CDR3nt: TGTGCCAGTAGCACCCCGGGGACTAGCGGCCCTGGGTATGAGCAGTTCTTC

abundance: NA
d_gene: NA
j_gene: TRBJ2-1
v_gene: TRBV11-2
len: 12
CDR3aa: CASSLLDNEQFF
CDR3nt: TGTGCCAGCAGCCTCCTCGACAATGAGCAGTTCTTC

abundance: NA
d_gene: NA
j_gene: TRBJ1-5
v_gene: TRBV6-5
len: 15
CDR3aa: CASSYKQSSNQPQHF
CDR3nt: TGTGCCAGCAGTTACAAACAGTCTAGCAATCAGCCCCAGCATTTT

abundance: NA
d_gene: TRBD2
j_gene: TRBJ2-7
v_gene: TRBV19
len: 16
CDR3aa: CASSIDPGTSVSEQYF
CDR3nt: TGTGCCAGTAGTATAGATCCCGGGACTAGCGTATCCGAGCAGTACTTC

abundance: NA
d_gene: TRBD2
j_gene: TRBJ2-2
v_gene: TRBV7-2
len: 19
CDR3aa: CASSLRTSGPTRNTGELFF
CDR3nt: TGTGCCAGCAGCTTACGGACTAGCGGGCCGACTCGAAACACCGGGGAGCTGTTTTTT

abundance: NA
d_gene: NA
j_gene: TRBJ2-5
v_gene: TRBV10-2
len: 12
CDR3aa: CASSDRVGTQYF
CDR3nt: TGCGCCAGCAGTGACAGGGTTGGGACCCAGTACTTC

abundance: NA
d_gene: TRBD2
j_gene: TRBJ2-7
v_gene: TRBV5-4
len: 15
CDR3aa: CASSLEVGLFYEQYF
CDR3nt: TGTGCCAGCAGCTTGGAGGTGGGACTATTCTACGAGCAGTACTTC

abundance: NA
d_gene: NA
j_gene: TRBJ2-2
v_gene: TRBV7-2
len: 15
CDR3aa: CASNIDSLNTGELFF
CDR3nt: TGTGCCAGCAACATCGACTCCCTGAACACCGGGGAGCTGTTTTTT

abundance: NA
d_gene: NA
j_gene: TRBJ1-6
v_gene: TRBV19
len: 13
CDR3aa: CASSLRKESPLHF
CDR3nt: TGTGCCAGTAGCCTAAGAAAAGAATCACCCCTCCACTTT

abundance: NA
d_gene: TRBD1
j_gene: TRBJ2-7
v_gene: TRBV27
len: 15
CDR3aa: CASSPGTTGGREQYF
CDR3nt: TGTGCCAGCAGCCCGGGGACGACAGGGGGGCGCGAGCAGTACTTC

abundance: NA
d_gene: TRBD2
j_gene: TRBJ2-5
v_gene: TRBV7-3
len: 13
CDR3aa: CASSLGGTETQYF
CDR3nt: TGTGCCAGCAGCTTGGGGGGGACGGAGACCCAGTACTTC

abundance: NA
d_gene: TRBD1
j_gene: TRBJ1-4
v_gene: TRBV10-2
len: 21
CDR3aa: CASSQPLTSDRGGRNREKLFF
CDR3nt: TGCGCCAGCAGCCAGCCCTTGACAAGCGACAGGGGGGGGAGAAATCGGGAAAAACTGTTTTTT

abundance: NA
d_gene: TRBD2
j_gene: TRBJ2-7
v_gene: TRBV6-5
len: 15
CDR3aa: CASRPGTSGSYEQYF
CDR3nt: TGTGCCAGCAGGCCAGGGACTAGCGGGAGCTACGAGCAGTACTTC

abundance: NA
d_gene: TRBD2
j_gene: TRBJ2-1
v_gene: TRBV5-5
len: 15
CDR3aa: CASSLGLAGYNEQFF
CDR3nt: TGTGCCAGCAGCTTAGGGCTAGCGGGGTACAATGAGCAGTTCTTC

abundance: NA
d_gene: TRBD2
j_gene: TRBJ2-2
v_gene: TRBV3-1/TRBV3-2
len: 17
CDR3aa: CASSSPAASGRAGELFF
CDR3nt: TGTGCCAGCAGCTCTCCGGCGGCTAGCGGGAGGGCCGGGGAGCTGTTTTTT

abundance: NA
d_gene: TRBD2
j_gene: TRBJ2-7
v_gene: TRBV4-1
len: 14
CDR3aa: CASSQDGGGYEQYF
CDR3nt: TGCGCCAGCAGCCAAGATGGGGGGGGCTACGAGCAGTACTTC

abundance: NA
d_gene: TRBD1
j_gene: TRBJ2-2
v_gene: TRBV5-1
len: 15
CDR3aa: CASRVRQGNTGELFF
CDR3nt: TGCGCCAGCAGAGTTAGACAGGGAAACACCGGGGAGCTGTTTTTT

abundance: NA
d_gene: TRBD1
j_gene: TRBJ2-5
v_gene: TRBV18
len: 18
CDR3aa: CASSPPRGQGIPQETQYF
CDR3nt: TGTGCCAGCTCACCGCCGAGGGGACAGGGGATCCCGCAAGAGACCCAGTACTTC